What follows are 27 T cell receptor beta chains derived from one specimen sequenced in a study of T cells after yellow fever vaccination. TCRdb re-derived calls from the 5' RACE reads in MiXCR, one entry per CDR3 protein. The sample shows approximately 32,000 distinct CDR3 sequences, 4.4% of them seen only once. The material sequenced was CD8+ T cells sorted from PBMCs, taken 5 days after the yellow fever booster vaccination. Receptor source: a man aged 25-40 years who received the YFV17D yellow fever vaccine.

The table lists this clonotype with many counts. The V call is TRBV5-5, the J call TRBJ2-5, with TRBD1 matching over 7 bases. There are 14 residues in the CDR3. The V segment lost 2 bases and the J segment 5 bases; nucleotides outside the gene matches: 6. Germline assignment: CDR1 SGHKS and CDR2 YYEKEE (reference sequence). The chain's CDR3 is CASSLGGRRETQYF. CDR3 in DNA: TGTGCCAGCAGCTTAGGGGGCCGGCGGGAGACCCAGTACTTC. The full variable domain, rest sourced from reference TRBV5-5 and TRBJ2-5, is DAGVTQSPTHLIKTRGQQVTLRCSPISGHKSVSWYQQVLGQGPQFIFQYYEKEERGRGNFPDRFSARQFPNYSSELNVNALLLGDSALYLCASSLGGRRETQYFGPGTRLLVL.

The table lists this clonotype with many counts. This rearrangement joins TRBV20-1 to TRBJ2-5; D is unresolved. This CDR3 has 13 amino acids. Germline V CDR1 and CDR2: DFQATT, SNEGSKA (reference sequence). V shed 2 bases and J shed 5 bases, with 12 bases lying between them. CDR3 protein: CSARYLGRETQYF. DNA of the CDR3: TGCAGTGCTAGATATCTGGGTAGGGAGACCCAGTACTTC.

At least ten counts were recorded for this clonotype. The chain recombines TRBV2 with TRBJ2-7; D remains unclear. In germline, CDR1 is SNHLY, CDR2 FYNNEI. V shed 8 bases and J shed 2 bases, with 13 bases lying between them. The CDR3 spans 13 residues. For the CDR3, the DNA is TGTGCCAGCCAGCTAACGGAAACCTACGAGCAGTACTTC. Translating it yields CASQLTETYEQYF.

This clonotype was picked up many times. V is TRBV20-1 and J is TRBJ2-7; TRBD1 aligns across 7 bases. This CDR3 is built from 14 residues. Unmatched junction bases numbered 14, after V lost 6 bases and J lost 6 bases. Germline-derived CDR1 and CDR2 are DFQATT and SNEGSKA (reference sequence). The CDR3 is CSATYRGPVAEQYF. CDR3 coding DNA: TGCAGTGCCACTTACAGGGGACCCGTTGCCGAGCAGTACTTC.

This clonotype was counted ten times or more. The V gene is TRBV12-3 or TRBV12-4, the J gene TRBJ2-7; D ambiguous. There are 14 residues in the CDR3. Trimming left V 4 bases short and J 0 bases short, with 10 bases between. The DNA for the CDR3 is TGTGCCAGCAGTTCATGGACGGTCTCCTACGAGCAGTACTTC. Residues: CASSSWTVSYEQYF.

This clonotype occurred many times. The chain has TRBV14 and TRBJ2-7; TRBD2 matches at 9 bases. Unmatched junction bases numbered 3, after V lost 4 bases and J lost 5 bases. The V gene's germline CDR1 is SGHDN and CDR2 FVKESK. This CDR3 spans 13 amino acids. CDR3 amino acids: CASSRGLADEQYF. In DNA form, the CDR3 reads TGTGCCAGCAGCCGGGGACTAGCCGACGAGCAGTACTTC.

This clonotype was recorded many times. The chain combines TRBV12-5 with TRBJ1-2, with D possibly matching TRBD1 (6 bases). Germline V gene lookup returns CDR1 LGHNT and CDR2 FRNRAP. The CDR3 consists of 16 residues. Trimming pared 1 base from V and 8 bases from J, leaving 20 bases between. CDR3 coding DNA: TGTGCTAGTGGTTTGGCCACACAGGGTGACCTAGGGGGCTACACCTTC. Protein product: CASGLATQGDLGGYTF. Complete variable domain (other parts from reference TRBV12-5 and TRBJ1-2): DARVTQTPRHKVTEMGQEVTMRCQPILGHNTVFWYRQTMMQGLELLAYFRNRAPLDDSGMPKDRFSAEMPDATLATLKIQPSEPRDSAVYFCASGLATQGDLGGYTFGSGTRLTVV.

This clonotype was recorded many times. The chain links TRBV7-9 to TRBJ2-1; TRBD2 matches 9 bases. CDR1 is SEHNR, CDR2 FQNEAQ, per germline (reference sequence). This CDR3 is 15 amino acids long. The ends lost 5 bases at V and 6 bases at J; junction bases unmatched: 8. This CDR3 is CASSLLREGGNEQFF. The CDR3 DNA reads as TGTGCCAGCAGCCTCCTGCGGGAGGGAGGCAATGAGCAGTTCTTC.

This clonotype was picked up many times. V usage is TRBV5-4 and J usage is TRBJ2-1; maybe TRBD2 (5 bases). Trimming took 4 bases from V and 8 from J, leaving 10 bases between them. CDR1 is SGHNT, CDR2 YYREEE, per germline (reference sequence). The CDR3 is 12 residues long. The CDR3 is CASSASGYEQFF. Here the CDR3 DNA reads TGTGCCAGCAGCGCGAGCGGATATGAGCAGTTCTTC.

This clonotype was seen many times. The chain uses TRBV20-1 and TRBJ2-7; 7 nucleotides match TRBD2. V gave up 5 bases and J gave up 0 bases; unmatched junction bases: 7. CDR1 is DFQATT, CDR2 SNEGSKA, per germline (reference sequence). This CDR3 has 14 amino acids. The CDR3 coding sequence is TGCAGTGCTTTAACTAGCGCCCCCTCCTACGAGCAGTACTTC. Translation: CSALTSAPSYEQYF.

This clonotype was detected many times. This chain connects TRBV20-1 to TRBJ2-7; 13 nucleotides match TRBD2. Germline CDR1 DFQATT, CDR2 SNEGSKA (reference sequence). This CDR3 spans 18 amino acids. J lost 3 bases, V lost 2 bases, and 13 bases had no gene match. Here the CDR3 DNA reads TGCAGTGCTAGACCAGGACTAGCGGGGGCCTTAGAGAACTACGAGCAGTACTTC. As protein: CSARPGLAGALENYEQYF.

This clonotype was recorded many times. The chain couples TRBV29-1 to TRBJ2-7, with D perhaps matching TRBD2 (6 bases). The CDR3 extends over 13 amino acids. Looked up from germline, CDR1 is SQVTM and CDR2 is ANQGSEA. V lost 5 bases and J 3 bases, leaving 14 bases between the germline ends. The CDR3 DNA sequence: TGCAGCGTTCTGGGGGGAATACGCTACGAGCAGTACTTC. This encodes CSVLGGIRYEQYF.

This clonotype was observed at least ten times. J is TRBJ2-7 and V is TRBV7-9; 9 positions match TRBD1. Losses at the gene ends were 5 bases for V and 3 bases for J; bases not matched to a gene: 5. Germline V gene data show CDR1 as SEHNR and CDR2 as FQNEAQ (reference sequence). The CDR3 is 14 residues long. The CDR3 is CASSLRDRDYEQYF. CDR3 bases: TGTGCCAGCAGCCTCCGGGACAGGGACTACGAGCAGTACTTC. The full variable domain, its missing parts supplied by reference TRBV7-9 and TRBJ2-7, is DTGVSQNPRHKITKRGQNVTFRCDPISEHNRLYWYRQTLGQGPEFLTYFQNEAQLEKSRLLSDRFSAERPKGSFSTLEIQRTEQGDSAMYLCASSLRDRDYEQYFGPGTRLTVT.

The sample holds many counts of this clonotype. The chain couples TRBV20-1 to TRBJ2-5; no definite D call. Germline V gene data show CDR1 as DFQATT and CDR2 as SNEGSKA (reference sequence). The CDR3 runs 14 residues. Deletions cut 0 bases from V and 4 bases from J, with 12 bases between. CDR3 amino acids: CSARDERVRETQYF. CDR3 DNA sequence: TGCAGTGCTAGAGACGAACGTGTCCGAGAGACCCAGTACTTC.

This clonotype was seen many times. The chain combines TRBV13 with TRBJ2-1, with D hard to call. The CDR3 length is 13 residues. With 4 bases removed from V and 0 bases from J, the gap between germline ends came to 4 bases. CDR1 PRHDT and CDR2 FYEKMQ come from the germline V gene (reference sequence). The CDR3 protein is CASSSSSYNEQFF. CDR3 bases: TGTGCCAGCAGCTCCTCCTCCTACAATGAGCAGTTCTTC. Together with reference TRBV13 and TRBJ2-1, the CDR3 gives the full variable domain: AAGVIQSPRHLIKEKRETATLKCYPIPRHDTVYWYQQGPGQDPQFLISFYEKMQSDKGSIPDRFSAQQFSDYHSELNMSSLELGDSALYFCASSSSSYNEQFFGPGTRLTVL.

This clonotype has a count of ten or more. The J gene is TRBJ2-7, the V gene TRBV9; 14 positions agree with TRBD2. The V segment lost 3 bases and the J segment 5 bases; nucleotides outside the gene matches: 1. The CDR3 sequence is 14 residues long. Germline CDR1 and CDR2: SGDLS and YYNGEE. This CDR3 reads CASSATSGRDEQYF. The CDR3 coding sequence is TGTGCCAGCAGCGCGACTAGCGGGAGGGACGAGCAGTACTTC.

There are many counts of this clonotype. CDR3 coding DNA: TGTGCCAGCGCTAGGGGAGGTCCGGATTACAATGAGCAGTTCTTC. This sequence encodes CASARGGPDYNEQFF. The J gene is TRBJ2-1, the V gene TRBV6-4, with D perhaps TRBD2 (6 bases). Trimming stripped 8 bases from V and 4 bases from J, with 18 bases between. The CDR3 totals 15 residues. CDR1 is MRHNA, CDR2 SNTAGT, per germline.

In its sample, this clonotype was seen many times. The chain carries TRBV4-3 and TRBJ1-2; the D is unclear. This CDR3 region has 15 residues. The V end was cut by 1 base, the J end by 7 bases, with 16 bases between. CDR1 is LGHNA, CDR2 YSLEER, per germline. The CDR3 here is CASSQGAPGSGGYTF. CDR3 DNA: TGCGCCAGCAGCCAAGGGGCTCCAGGATCGGGTGGCTACACCTTC.

At least ten counts were recorded for this clonotype. The rearrangement links TRBV12-3 or TRBV12-4 to TRBJ2-5, with 9 nucleotides matching TRBD2. The CDR3 contains 15 residues. V shed 3 bases, J shed 0 bases, and the junction held 2 bases outside the gene matches. The CDR3 spells CASSLTSGYQETQYF. CDR3 sequence (DNA): TGTGCCAGCAGTTTGACTAGCGGTTACCAAGAGACCCAGTACTTC.

This clonotype has ten or more counts. J is TRBJ2-7 and V is TRBV27, with 12 bases that match TRBD2. Germline CDR1 and CDR2: MNHEY and SMNVEV (reference sequence). With V trimmed by 4 bases and J by 3 bases, 4 bases remained unmatched. This CDR3 has 15 amino acids. The CDR3 region has the DNA TGTGCCAGCAGTTCCAAACTAGCGGGGGGCTACGAGCAGTACTTC. Residues: CASSSKLAGGYEQYF.

This clonotype was detected many times. The J gene is TRBJ2-1, the V gene TRBV19; D not certain. Trimming cost V 8 bases and J 0 bases, with 11 bases left between them. The CDR3 is made up of 14 amino acids. Germline V gene data show CDR1 as LNHDA and CDR2 as SQIVND (reference sequence). The CDR3 coding sequence is TGTGCCAGTGGTCGGCGGAGCTCCTACAATGAGCAGTTCTTC. Translation gives CASGRRSSYNEQFF.

The table lists this clonotype with many counts. The chain's CDR3 is CASSLYQANTEAFF. The DNA for the CDR3 is TGTGCCAGCAGCTTATACCAGGCGAACACTGAAGCTTTCTTT. The rearrangement joins TRBV7-2 to TRBJ1-1; unclear D gene. Germline V lookup: CDR1 SGHTA, CDR2 FQGNSA. V shed 2 bases and J shed 1 base, with 8 bases lying between them. This CDR3 spans 14 amino acids.

In its sample, this clonotype was seen many times. The chain links TRBV5-1 to TRBJ2-2; TRBD1 agrees at 11 bases. Trimming took 0 bases from V and 5 from J; bases not matched to a gene: 3. The CDR3 runs 16 residues. The V gene's germline CDR1 is SGHRS and CDR2 YFSETQ. In DNA, the CDR3 is TGCGCCAGCAGCTTGGCCGGGACAGGGGGAACCGGGGAGCTGTTTTTT. Amino acids: CASSLAGTGGTGELFF.

This clonotype showed up many times. The rearrangement joins TRBV12-3 or TRBV12-4 to TRBJ2-1; 8 bases match TRBD2. The CDR3 extends over 15 amino acids. Unmatched junction bases numbered 9, after V lost 4 bases and J lost 7 bases. CDR3 loop: CASSWGLGMSNEQFF. The DNA of the CDR3 is TGTGCCAGCAGTTGGGGACTAGGGATGAGTAATGAGCAGTTCTTC.

Many counts were recorded for this clonotype. The chain recombines TRBV4-3 with TRBJ2-1; 10 positions agree with TRBD2. Trimming cost V 4 bases and J 6 bases; bases outside gene matches: 3. This CDR3 comprises 14 residues. CDR1 is LGHNA, CDR2 YSLEER, per germline. CDR3 in amino acids: CASSPSGRANEQFF. In nucleotides, the CDR3 is TGCGCCAGCAGCCCCAGCGGGAGGGCCAATGAGCAGTTCTTC.

This clonotype came up many times. J is TRBJ1-2 and V is TRBV20-1, with TRBD1 matching 7 bases. This CDR3 comprises 13 residues. CDR1 DFQATT and CDR2 SNEGSKA come from the germline V gene (reference sequence). V trimming: 3 bases; J trimming: 5 bases; junction bases outside the gene matches: 6. The CDR3 here is CSASRDSSYGYTF. Here the CDR3 DNA reads TGCAGTGCTAGCCGGGACAGCTCATATGGCTACACCTTC.

This clonotype was recorded many times. The chain has TRBV5-5 and TRBJ2-5, with 7 positions matching TRBD2. The CDR3 consists of 16 residues. Germline V gives CDR1 SGHKS, CDR2 YYEKEE (reference sequence). The V segment lost 0 bases and the J segment 7 bases; nucleotides outside the gene matches: 12. Here the CDR3 DNA reads TGTGCCAGCAGCTTGGAGGGGCTAGCGGTTGGAGGGACCCAGTACTTC. As protein: CASSLEGLAVGGTQYF. The variable domain in full, completed from reference TRBV5-5 and TRBJ2-5, reads DAGVTQSPTHLIKTRGQQVTLRCSPISGHKSVSWYQQVLGQGPQFIFQYYEKEERGRGNFPDRFSARQFPNYSSELNVNALLLGDSALYLCASSLEGLAVGGTQYFGPGTRLLVL.